The 11 T cell receptor beta chains listed next were all sequenced from one sample in a study of Ad26.COV2.S vaccination and SARS-CoV-2 variants. The data were produced by immunoSEQ multiplex PCR, yet TCRdb's version contains in-frame clones alone and is incomplete. Here the sample spans about 460,000 clones, around 89% being singletons. The sample's treatment: 19 received Ad26.COV2.S at low or high dose, single or two shots; roughly 5 received placebo; per-sample allocation not given. The investigators took samples on day 63 after the first vaccine or placebo injection. Sample: peripheral blood, taken in a trial of Ad26.COV2.S vaccine versus placebo. These TCRs come from a person aged 18-65 years who received the Ad26.COV2.S COVID-19 vaccine or a placebo.

This chain links TRBV2 with TRBJ2-2; 9 positions agree with TRBD2. V was clipped by 5 bases and J by 5 bases; unmatched bases: 3. The CDR3 has 14 residues. Germline loops: CDR1 SNHLY, CDR2 FYNNEI. In DNA, the CDR3 is TGTGCCAGCAGTCGCACTAGCGGGACCGGGGAGCTGTTTTTT. Its translation: CASSRTSGTGELFF.

The rearrangement links TRBV14 to TRBJ2-2; maybe TRBD1 (6 bases). In germline, CDR1 is SGHDN, CDR2 FVKESK. There are 14 residues in the CDR3. The V end lost 2 bases, the J end lost 6 bases, and 10 bases lay between the germline ends. The CDR3 region has the DNA TGTGCCAGCAGCCAACCAAACAGGGCCGGGGAGCTGTTTTTT. Translation: CASSQPNRAGELFF. Filled out from reference TRBV14 and TRBJ2-2, the complete variable domain reads EAGVTQFPSHSVIEKGQTVTLRCDPISGHDNLYWYRRVMGKEIKFLLHFVKESKQDESGMPNNRFLAERTGGTYSTLKVQPAELEDSGVYFCASSQPNRAGELFFGEGSRLTVL.

The chain employs TRBV7-8 and TRBJ2-7; D ambiguous. V lost 1 base, J lost 0 bases, and 7 bases lay in between. From germline, CDR1 is SGHVS and CDR2 FQNEAQ. The CDR3 is 14 residues long. CDR3 DNA sequence: TGTGCCAGCAGCTTAGGACCAAGCTCCTACGAGCAGTACTTC. It codes for CASSLGPSSYEQYF.

The V gene is TRBV5-5, the J gene TRBJ2-2; D ambiguous. V lost 7 bases and J lost 4, with 11 bases in between. The CDR3 contains 13 residues. Germline lookup yields CDR1 SGHKS and CDR2 YYEKEE (reference sequence). This chain's CDR3 is CASGQVSTGELFF. The CDR3 DNA sequence: TGTGCCAGCGGCCAGGTCAGCACCGGGGAGCTGTTTTTT. Looking up the rest from reference TRBV5-5 and TRBJ2-2 gives the full variable domain: DAGVTQSPTHLIKTRGQQVTLRCSPISGHKSVSWYQQVLGQGPQFIFQYYEKEERGRGNFPDRFSARQFPNYSSELNVNALLLGDSALYLCASGQVSTGELFFGEGSRLTVL.

CDR3 in amino acids: CASSSRGLGTEAFF. As DNA, the CDR3 is TGTGCCAGTAGTAGCAGGGGGCTGGGCACTGAAGCTTTCTTT. The chain links TRBV19 to TRBJ1-1, with 8 bases fitting TRBD1. This CDR3 contains 14 residues. J gave up 4 bases and V 4 bases, and 5 bases lay outside the gene matches. Germline values: CDR1 LNHDA, CDR2 SQIVND (reference sequence).

V and J are TRBV6-5 and TRBJ2-3, with D unresolved. The CDR3 covers 11 residues. Germline lookup yields CDR1 MNHEY and CDR2 SVGAGI. V was trimmed by 4 bases and J by 5 bases, leaving 4 bases between them. CDR3 coding DNA: TGTGCCAGCAGTTGGGGAGATACGCAGTATTTT. Amino acids: CASSWGDTQYF.

The genes are TRBV15 and TRBJ2-1, with D tentatively TRBD2 (6 bases). Germline V gene data show CDR1 as LNHNV and CDR2 as YYDKDF (reference sequence). V was trimmed by 5 bases and J by 1 base, leaving 18 bases between them. This CDR3 has 17 amino acids. The CDR3 is CATSGRILAFSYNEQFF. The CDR3 region has the DNA TGTGCCACCAGCGGTCGGATTCTAGCGTTTTCCTACAATGAGCAGTTCTTC.

The CDR3 region is CSVGGERHQPQHF. The CDR3, as DNA: TGCAGCGTTGGGGGGGAGAGGCATCAGCCCCAGCATTTT. The chain combines TRBV29-1 with TRBJ1-5; possibly TRBD1 for D (5 bases). This CDR3 has 13 amino acids. V lost 4 bases, J lost 5 bases, and 12 bases lay in between. Per germline, CDR1 SQVTM and CDR2 ANQGSEA.

The rearrangement uses TRBV18 and TRBJ2-7; D gene uncertain. V was trimmed by 6 bases and J by 1 base, leaving 7 bases between them. Germline CDR1 reads KGHSH; CDR2 reads LQKENI. CDR3 length: 12 residues. The CDR3 here is CASSPQSYEQYF. The CDR3, as DNA: TGTGCCAGCTCCCCCCAATCCTACGAGCAGTACTTC.

The gene calls are TRBV4-3 and TRBJ2-5, with TRBD2 as a possible D gene (6 bases). Germline V gives CDR1 LGHNA, CDR2 YSLEER. This CDR3 comprises 16 residues. Trimming cost V 0 bases and J 4 bases, with 15 bases left between them. CDR3 DNA: TGCGCCAGCAGCCAAGAGGGGGGACTCGGTAGAGAGACCCAGTACTTC. It codes for CASSQEGGLGRETQYF.

The chain joins TRBV6-4 to TRBJ2-4, with D perhaps TRBD2 (5 bases). V was trimmed by 2 bases and J by 0 bases, leaving 14 bases between them. Per germline, CDR1 MRHNA and CDR2 SNTAGT. The CDR3 contains 17 residues. The CDR3 DNA is TGTGCCAGCAGTGACAGAGGGCAGAAAAGAGCCAAAAACATTCAGTACTTC. Amino acids: CASSDRGQKRAKNIQYF.